This TCR beta chain was recorded in a study of T cells in Graves' hyperthyroidism and ophthalmopathy. The investigators amplified TCR beta CDR3 regions from RNA transcripts. First-round RT-PCR of the TCR CDR3 relied on the HTBI primer set. One entry per CDR3 protein, called by TCRdb with MiXCR from the multiplex PCR reads. The table lists more than 55,000 distinct CDR3 sequences, 53% of them singletons. As to this clonotype: A much bigger clone sits one base away, suggesting this may be a read error.

CDR3 size: 16 residues. V shed 0 bases and J 9 bases; nucleotides not matched to a gene: 7. The V gene's germline CDR1 is MDHEN and CDR2 SYDVKM. This TCR came from a woman between 55 and 75 years old with Graves' ophthalmopathy. The sample consisted of blood. This sequence joins TRBV28 and TRBJ2-1; 11 bases fit TRBD1. CDR3 amino acids: CASSLWVGTGGAEQFF. DNA of the CDR3: TGTGCCAGCAGTTTATGGGTCGGGACAGGGGGTGCTGAGCAGTTCTTC. Variable domain in full (rest from reference TRBV28 and TRBJ2-1): DVKVTQSSRYLVKRTGEKVFLECVQDMDHENMFWYRQDPGLGLRLIYFSYDVKMKEKGDIPEGYSVSREKKERFSLILESASTNQTSMYLCASSLWVGTGGAEQFFGPGTRLTVL.